Shown below are 6 T cell receptor beta chains from a single sample sequenced in a study of blood T cell repertoires in COVID-19. TCRdb keeps only in-frame clones here, not all; method: immunoSEQ multiplex PCR. In the table there are 350,000 to 500,000 clones, around nine tenths of which are singletons. The sample consisted of peripheral blood. These receptors came from a man aged 18 to 29 with COVID-19, enrolled during active disease.

The rearrangement joins TRBV6-5 to TRBJ2-3, with 12 bases lining up with TRBD2. Germline V CDR1 and CDR2: MNHEY, SVGAGI. Unmatched junction bases numbered 7, after V lost 6 bases and J lost 15 bases. CDR3 size: 12 residues. CDR3 in amino acids: CASRPTSGGLYF. In DNA form, the CDR3 reads TGTGCCAGCAGACCAACTAGCGGGGGGCTTTATTTT.

J is TRBJ2-1 and V is TRBV9; TRBD1 aligns across 9 bases. This CDR3 has 14 amino acids. V was clipped by 0 bases and J by 7 bases; unmatched bases: 2. Looked up from germline, CDR1 is SGDLS and CDR2 is YYNGEE. The CDR3 region is CASSVGGQGNEQFF. For the CDR3, the DNA is TGTGCCAGCAGCGTAGGGGGACAGGGAAATGAGCAGTTCTTC.

The chain joins TRBV4-1 to TRBJ1-1; maybe TRBD1 (5 bases). The CDR3 contains 14 residues. V shed 1 base and J shed 4 bases, with 10 bases lying between them. CDR1 and CDR2 (germline): MGHRA, YSYEKL. DNA for the CDR3: TGCGCCAGCAGCCAAGTGACGGGGGGCACTGAAGCTTTCTTT. It translates to CASSQVTGGTEAFF.

V usage is TRBV18 and J usage is TRBJ1-2; D call uncertain. Trimming removed 6 bases at V and 6 bases at J, with 11 bases between. The CDR3 is made up of 12 amino acids. CDR1 KGHSH and CDR2 LQKENI come from the germline V gene. The CDR3 reads CASSPGIHGYTF. The CDR3 bases are TGTGCCAGCTCCCCCGGGATTCATGGCTACACCTTC.

V and J are TRBV21-1 and TRBJ2-7; the table's D call TRBD1 went unverified against the DNA. TRBV21-1 is a pseudogene. This CDR3 has 15 residues. CDR3 amino acids: CASSNASDRAYEQYF. The CDR3 nucleotides are TGTGCCAGCAGCAACGCTTCGGACAGGGCCTACGAGCAGTACTTC.

The genes are TRBV5-1 and TRBJ2-5; TRBD2 might be the D (5 bases). V shed 5 bases and J shed 5 bases, with 13 bases lying between them. The germline gives CDR1 SGHRS, CDR2 YFSETQ. The CDR3 loop spans 13 amino acids. The CDR3 DNA is TGCGCCAGCAGTTTCGAGGGAAGGGAGACCCAGTACTTC. It codes for CASSFEGRETQYF.